This T cell receptor (beta chain) was obtained from a study of Tregs in tolerant kidney transplant recipients. Sequencing was performed with immunoSEQ multiplex PCR; in TCRdb, only in-frame clones are kept and a portion is missing. The table records over 60,000 clones, less than 90% of them present only once. Germline CDR1 reads MDHEN; CDR2 reads SYDVKM. V lost 3 bases to trimming and J lost 1 base, with 7 bases between them. CDR3 length: 13 residues. Study-level results: Nucleotide sequences could not be compared across some patients' samples due to primer changes. Biological reproducibility was not directly addressed, but technical replication error appeared minimal.

Unstimulated regulatory T cells (CD4+CD25+CD127-), CD4+CD25- non-regulatory cells, CD4 and CD8 cells were FACS-sorted from thawed PBMCs. As concerns this clone: Its antigen is as yet unknown.

This receptor was identified in a human donor who received a combined kidney and bone marrow transplant. Sequenced material: CD4+ T cells from blood, taken before the transplant. The genes are TRBV28 and TRBJ2-7; D unresolved. CDR3 in amino acids: CASSFSGSYEQYF. In DNA form, the CDR3 reads TGTGCCAGCAGTTTTTCCGGTTCCTACGAGCAGTACTTC. The full variable domain, with the rest looked up from reference TRBV28 and TRBJ2-7, is DVKVTQSSRYLVKRTGEKVFLECVQDMDHENMFWYRQDPGLGLRLIYFSYDVKMKEKGDIPEGYSVSREKKERFSLILESASTNQTSMYLCASSFSGSYEQYFGPGTRLTVT.